The rows below give T cell receptor beta chains drawn from one sample of a study of cytomegalovirus exposure and HLA in healthy donors. Some clones are missing from TCRdb's copy, which holds only in-frame ones; the method was immunoSEQ multiplex PCR. The data hold about 150,000 clones, with 65% to 80% observed a single time. The sample taken for sequencing was PBMCs. Receptors originate from a male donor in good health and CMV-seronegative. Each CDR3 is given with its conserved first and last residue. D genes are given only for firm matches. For some rows the clone size is stated as once, few or many, or as a class when expanded; others skip it.

TRBJ2-7 | TRBV5-6 | - | - | TGTGCCAGCAGCCCGGGGACAAATTACGAGCAGTACTTC | CASSPGTNYEQYF
TRBJ2-2 | TRBV5-4 | few | - | TGTGCCAGCAGACGTGGGGAGAGGACCGGGGAGCTGTTTTTT | CASRRGERTGELFF
TRBJ1-1 | TRBV18 | - | TRBD1 | TGTGCCAGCTCTCCGGCTTGGCAGGGGGCGAACACTGAAGCTTTCTTT | CASSPAWQGANTEAFF
TRBJ2-2 | TRBV10-1 | - | TRBD2 | TGCGCCAGCTGGACTAGCGGAAACACCGGGGAGCTGTTTTTT | CASWTSGNTGELFF
TRBJ2-7 | TRBV10-3 | - | TRBD1 | TGTGCCACCGAGGGACAGTCCTACGAGCAGTACTTC | CATEGQSYEQYF
TRBJ2-2 | TRBV15 | - | TRBD2 | TGTGCCACCAGCAGAGGGCTAGCGGGAGATGGGACCGGGGAGCTGTTTTTT | CATSRGLAGDGTGELFF
TRBJ2-7 | TRBV7-9 | - | TRBD2 | TGTGCCAGCAGCCTCCCCCTAGCGGATTCCTACGAGCAGTACTTC | CASSLPLADSYEQYF
TRBJ1-5 | TRBV7-9 | once | - | TGTGCCAGCAGCTCCAACAGGGCCTTTAGCAATCAGCCCCAGCATTTT | CASSSNRAFSNQPQHF
TRBJ2-4 | TRBV4-2 | - | - | TGTGCCAGCAGCCAAGAACAGGGATTAATGGCCAAAAACATTCAGTACTTC | CASSQEQGLMAKNIQYF
TRBJ1-3 | TRBV9 | - | - | TGTGCCAGCAGCGTAGGTTTCAGCTCTGGAAACACCATATATTTT | CASSVGFSSGNTIYF
TRBJ1-3 | TRBV5-4 | - | TRBD1 | TGTGCCAGCAGCTCGGACAGGGGGCGCGCTGGAAACACCATATATTTT | CASSSDRGRAGNTIYF
TRBJ2-4 | TRBV7-3 | - | - | TGTGCCAGCAGCTATGGGGAGGTTTCGGGGCCCAAGTACTTC | CASSYGEVSGPKYF
TRBJ2-1 | TRBV14 | - | - | TGTGCCAGCAGTTGGGGCCATGAGCAGTTCTTC | CASSWGHEQFF
TRBJ1-4 | TRBV5-1 | - | TRBD1 | TGCGCCAGCAGCATTGGACAGGGTAATGAAAAACTGTTTTTT | CASSIGQGNEKLFF
TRBJ1-2 | TRBV7-2 | - | - | TGTGCCAGCAGCTTAGACGGCTATGGCTACACCTTC | CASSLDGYGYTF
TRBJ2-5 | TRBV5-1 | once | - | TGCGCCAGCAGCTTGACCGAGGAGACCCAGTACTTC | CASSLTEETQYF